The T cell receptor beta chain described here comes from a study of technical replicates of blood from a handful of donors. This CDR3 comprises 16 residues. Trimming took 0 bases from V and 1 from J, leaving 11 bases between them. Looked up from germline, CDR1 is LGHNA and CDR2 is YSLEER. Here immunoSEQ multiplex PCR was the method, and the copy in TCRdb shows in-frame clones only, minus some. The table lists tens of thousands of clones, 70% to 90% of them singletons. The V and J genes are TRBV4-3 and TRBJ2-3, with D possibly being TRBD2 (6 bases). Sequencing was performed on PBMCs. The source of this sequence is a human donor in good health. Some clones in this sample may be carry-over from other donors' samples. The CDR3 sequence: CASSQDVASGTDTQYF. CDR3 nucleotide sequence: TGCGCCAGCAGCCAAGATGTTGCTAGCGGCACAGATACGCAGTATTTT.